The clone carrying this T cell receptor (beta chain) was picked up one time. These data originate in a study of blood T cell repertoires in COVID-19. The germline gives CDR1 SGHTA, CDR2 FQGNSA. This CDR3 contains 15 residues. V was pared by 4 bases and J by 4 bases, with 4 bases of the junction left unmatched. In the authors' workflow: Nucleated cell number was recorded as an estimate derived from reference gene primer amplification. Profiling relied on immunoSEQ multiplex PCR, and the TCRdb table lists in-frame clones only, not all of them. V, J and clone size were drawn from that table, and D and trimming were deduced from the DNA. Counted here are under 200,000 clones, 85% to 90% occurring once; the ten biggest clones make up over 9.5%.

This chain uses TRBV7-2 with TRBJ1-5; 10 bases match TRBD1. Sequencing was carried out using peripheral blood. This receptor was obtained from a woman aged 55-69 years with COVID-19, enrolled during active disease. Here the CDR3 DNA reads TGTGCCAGCAGCTACCGACAGGGGGCGAATCAGCCCCAGCATTTT. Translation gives CASSYRQGANQPQHF. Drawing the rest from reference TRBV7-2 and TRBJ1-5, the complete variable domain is GAGVSQSPSNKVTEKGKDVELRCDPISGHTALYWYRQSLGQGLEFLIYFQGNSAPDKSGLPSDRFSAERTGGSVSTLTIQRTQQEDSAVYLCASSYRQGANQPQHFGDGTRLSIL.